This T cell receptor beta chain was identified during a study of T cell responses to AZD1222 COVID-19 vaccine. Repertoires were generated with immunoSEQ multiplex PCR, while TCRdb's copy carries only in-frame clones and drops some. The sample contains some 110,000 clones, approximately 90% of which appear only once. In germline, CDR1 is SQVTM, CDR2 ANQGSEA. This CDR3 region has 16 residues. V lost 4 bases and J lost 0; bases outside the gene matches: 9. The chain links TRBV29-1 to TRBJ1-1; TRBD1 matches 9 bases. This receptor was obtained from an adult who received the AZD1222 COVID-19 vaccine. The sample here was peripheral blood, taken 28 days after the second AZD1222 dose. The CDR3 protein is CSVARATGGLNTEAFF. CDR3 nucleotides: TGCAGCGTTGCCCGAGCGACAGGGGGTTTGAACACTGAAGCTTTCTTT.